The clone carrying this TCR beta chain turned up a few times. TCRdb's table, derived via immunoSEQ multiplex PCR, lists solely in-frame clones and lacks some. The sample yields some 17,000 clones, approximately 80% seen once. This entry comes from a study of somatic mutations in cytotoxic T cells in rheumatoid arthritis. The sequence was collected from an adult with rheumatoid arthritis. Sequenced material: CD8+ T cells sorted from blood.

The CDR3 is CASSESGMNTEAFF. In DNA, the CDR3 is TGTGCCAGCAGTGAAAGTGGGATGAACACTGAAGCTTTCTTT. This rearrangement joins TRBV25-1 to TRBJ1-1; D call uncertain. From germline, CDR1 is MGHDK and CDR2 SYGVNS. Between the trimmed V and J ends, which lost 2 bases and 0 bases, there was a span of 7 bases. The CDR3 extends over 14 amino acids. The complete variable domain, with remaining parts taken from reference TRBV25-1 and TRBJ1-1, reads EADIYQTPRYLVIGTGKKITLECSQTMGHDKMYWYQQDPGMELHLIHYSYGVNSTEKGDLSSESTVSRIRTEHFPLTLESARPSHTSQYLCASSESGMNTEAFFGQGTRLTVV.